A selection of T cell receptor beta chains follows, all from one sample in a study of T cell responses to AZD1222 COVID-19 vaccine. Produced via immunoSEQ multiplex PCR; TCRdb's table is partial and in-frame only. This sample yields 95,000 to 150,000 clones, of which over 75% are seen a single time; approximately 7.6% belongs to the top ten. The input for sequencing was peripheral blood, taken on day 0 of AZD1222 vaccination. The source is an adult in good health. CDR3s include the opening cysteine and the closing phenylalanine or tryptophan. The D gene is left open where the match is weak. Part of the rows lack a size; the others show once, few, many or a class for expanded clones.

>TRBJ2-2|-|TRBV9|-
CASSATDYYTGELFF
TGTGCCAGCAGCGCGACGGACTACTACACCGGGGAGCTGTTTTTT
>TRBJ2-1|-|TRBV5-6|-
CASSLWGDEQFF
TGTGCCAGCAGCTTGTGGGGAGATGAGCAGTTCTTC
>TRBJ2-1|-|TRBV7-8|TRBD1
CASSQWTGGSNEQFF
TGTGCCAGCAGCCAATGGACAGGGGGGTCGAATGAGCAGTTCTTC
>TRBJ2-5|-|TRBV7-8|-
CASSGGPQETQYF
TGTGCCAGCAGCGGGGGTCCCCAAGAGACCCAGTACTTC
>TRBJ2-3|-|TRBV9|-
CASSDQGSGDTQYF
TGTGCCAGCAGCGACCAGGGGTCAGGGGATACGCAGTATTTT
>TRBJ2-7|-|TRBV6-5|TRBD1
CASRGTGIDEQYF
TGTGCCAGTCGTGGGACAGGGATCGACGAGCAGTACTTC
>TRBJ2-7|-|TRBV20-1|TRBD1
CSGTGTGAQYF
TGCAGTGGGACAGGGACGGGTGCGCAGTACTTC
>TRBJ2-7|-|TRBV28|TRBD2
CASSFRGLAGGEQYF
TGTGCCAGCAGTTTCCGGGGACTAGCGGGAGGCGAGCAGTACTTC
>TRBJ1-2|few|TRBV4-2|-
CASSQDQSSGYGYTF
TGTGCCAGCAGCCAAGATCAATCCTCTGGCTATGGCTACACCTTC
>TRBJ2-7|-|TRBV6-5|-
CASSFGTYPGYEQYF
TGTGCCAGCAGTTTCGGGACTTACCCTGGGTACGAGCAGTACTTC
>TRBJ2-1|-|TRBV7-7|TRBD2
CASSSGTSGYNEQFF
TGTGCTAGCAGCTCCGGGACTAGCGGTTACAATGAGCAGTTCTTC
>TRBJ1-3|-|TRBV7-2|-
CASSLETQKANTIYF
TGTGCCAGCAGCTTAGAAACCCAGAAGGCAAACACCATATATTTT
>TRBJ2-3|-|TRBV9|-
CASSVAGRSTDTQYF
TGTGCCAGCAGCGTAGCTGGCCGGAGCACAGATACGCAGTATTTT
>TRBJ2-7|-|TRBV5-1|-
CASRSGPSSYEQYF
TGCGCCAGCAGAAGCGGGCCTAGCTCCTACGAGCAGTACTTC
>TRBJ2-7|-|TRBV27|-
CASSLSAFYEQYF
TGTGCCAGCAGTTTATCAGCGTTCTACGAGCAGTACTTC
>TRBJ1-2|-|TRBV5-6|TRBD1
CASSLGTGARGYGYTF
TGTGCCAGCAGCTTGGGGACAGGGGCCAGGGGCTATGGCTACACCTTC
>TRBJ1-5|once|TRBV3-1/TRBV3-2|-
CASSQDTGRGQPQHF
TGTGCCAGCAGCCAAGACACCGGACGGGGGCAGCCCCAGCATTTT
>TRBJ2-2|-|TRBV11-2|-
CASSMDRTNTGELFF
TGTGCCAGCAGCATGGACAGAACGAACACCGGGGAGCTGTTTTTT
>TRBJ2-5|-|TRBV28|-
CASSLRAGGHARTQYF
TGTGCCAGCAGTTTACGGGCTGGCGGACACGCCCGAACCCAGTACTTC
>TRBJ2-1|few|TRBV15|TRBD2
CATSIRGTTSYNEQFF
TGTGCCACCAGCATCAGAGGGACTACATCCTACAATGAGCAGTTCTTC
>TRBJ2-3|-|TRBV9|TRBD2
CASSAPVGGRVRDTQYF
TGTGCCAGCAGCGCGCCCGTGGGAGGGAGGGTTAGAGATACGCAGTATTTT
>TRBJ1-2|-|TRBV28|-
CASSFVRGDYGYTF
TGTGCCAGCAGTTTCGTCCGGGGAGACTATGGCTACACCTTC
>TRBJ2-2|-|TRBV15|TRBD2
CATSRAPGLTNTGELFF
TGTGCCACCAGCAGAGCACCGGGACTAACAAACACCGGGGAGCTGTTTTTT
>TRBJ2-3|-|TRBV3-1/TRBV3-2|-
CASSGQGPYTDTQYF
TGTGCCAGCAGCGGGCAGGGACCCTACACAGATACGCAGTATTTT
>TRBJ1-1|-|TRBV6-1|TRBD1
CASGDRGRTEAFF
TGTGCCAGCGGTGACAGGGGGCGAACTGAAGCTTTCTTT
>TRBJ1-6|-|TRBV9|-
CASSLGDTSRSSPLHF
TGTGCCAGCAGCTTAGGGGACACCTCGAGGAGTTCACCCCTCCACTTT
>TRBJ1-2|-|TRBV18|-
CASSLRTEGYTF
TGTGCCAGCTCATTACGGACGGAGGGCTACACCTTC
>TRBJ2-6|-|TRBV7-2|TRBD2
CASSLLAEAFSGANVLTF
TGTGCCAGCAGCCTTCTAGCGGAAGCTTTCTCTGGGGCCAACGTCCTGACTTTC
>TRBJ2-1|-|TRBV4-3|-
CASSEGGYEQFF
TGCGCCAGCAGCGAGGGGGGATATGAGCAGTTCTTC
>TRBJ2-1|-|TRBV27|TRBD2
CASTARLLAGVKDEQFF
TGTGCCAGCACCGCCAGGCTACTAGCGGGAGTTAAAGATGAGCAGTTCTTC
>TRBJ2-7|-|TRBV5-1|-
CASSLEKNPAYEQYF
TGCGCCAGCAGCTTGGAAAAAAACCCAGCCTACGAGCAGTACTTC
>TRBJ1-2|-|TRBV10-3|TRBD1
CAINTQQGDPSVGYTF
TGTGCCATCAATACCCAACAGGGGGACCCTTCAGTTGGCTACACCTTC
>TRBJ2-1|-|TRBV6-2/TRBV6-3|TRBD2
CASSYSSGLRNEQFF
TGTGCCAGCAGTTACTCTAGCGGGTTAAGGAATGAGCAGTTCTTC
>TRBJ1-4|-|TRBV7-8|TRBD1
CASSLGTGKATNEKLFF
TGTGCCAGCAGCTTAGGGACAGGGAAGGCAACTAATGAAAAACTGTTTTTT
>TRBJ1-5|-|TRBV12-3/TRBV12-4|-
CASSFLEGPPHF
TGTGCCAGCAGTTTCCTGGAAGGCCCCCCGCATTTT
>TRBJ2-7|once|TRBV21-1|-
CASSESREGSYEQYF
TGTGCCAGCAGTGAAAGCCGGGAAGGCTCCTACGAGCAGTACTTC
>TRBJ2-5|-|TRBV10-2|-
CASSVGIQETQYF
TGCGCCAGCAGTGTCGGGATCCAAGAGACCCAGTACTTC
>TRBJ1-1|-|TRBV5-1|TRBD1
CASSSTGWNTEAFF
TGCGCCAGCAGCTCGACAGGGTGGAACACTGAAGCTTTCTTT
>TRBJ2-3|-|TRBV5-1|TRBD2
CASRSGGLAGEDTQYF
TGCGCCAGCAGATCAGGGGGACTAGCGGGAGAAGATACGCAGTATTTT
>TRBJ2-7|-|TRBV9|TRBD2
CASSAGLGSGRGEQYF
TGTGCCAGCAGCGCAGGGCTTGGTAGCGGGAGAGGAGAGCAGTACTTC
>TRBJ1-1|-|TRBV19|-
CASSRSFGDTEAFF
TGTGCCAGTAGTCGGTCTTTCGGAGACACTGAAGCTTTCTTT
>TRBJ1-2|-|TRBV9|-
CASSVGQNYGYTF
TGTGCCAGCAGCGTAGGACAGAACTATGGCTACACCTTC
>TRBJ1-2|-|TRBV27|-
CASSSGLQGYTF
TGTGCCAGCAGTTCAGGGTTGCAAGGCTACACCTTC
>TRBJ1-1|-|TRBV5-1|-
CASSLTEGRGTEAFF
TGCGCCAGCAGCTTGACGGAGGGAAGGGGGACTGAAGCTTTCTTT
>TRBJ1-4|-|TRBV7-8|-
CASSWGATTNEKLFF
TGTGCCAGCTCCTGGGGGGCAACAACTAATGAAAAACTGTTTTTT
>TRBJ2-5|-|TRBV2|-
CASRAGVFQETQYF
TGTGCCAGCAGGGCGGGTGTATTCCAAGAGACCCAGTACTTC
>TRBJ2-3|-|TRBV29-1|-
CSGFDLVGTQYF
TGCAGCGGATTCGACTTGGTGGGCACGCAGTATTTT
>TRBJ2-3|-|TRBV7-2|-
CASSLALGIRGDTQYF
TGTGCCAGCAGCTTAGCGCTGGGGATAAGGGGAGATACGCAGTATTTT
>TRBJ1-4|-|TRBV28|-
CASSSEKRGVNEKLFF
TGTGCCAGCAGTTCCGAAAAGAGGGGGGTTAATGAAAAACTGTTTTTT